Shown below are 23 T cell receptor beta chains from a single sample sequenced in a study of cytomegalovirus exposure and HLA in healthy donors. Amplification used 60 Vbeta primers and 13 Jbeta primers. This table comes from immunoSEQ multiplex PCR, and its TCRdb copy is limited to in-frame clones, with some not included. The sample holds approximately 130,000 clones, around 75% seen once. Source material: PBMCs. These receptors all come from a man younger than 45 in good health and CMV-seronegative.

The V gene is TRBV11-2, the J gene TRBJ1-2, with 9 bases lining up with TRBD1. There are 15 residues in the CDR3. V shed 5 bases and J 6 bases; nucleotides not matched to a gene: 10. Germline V gives CDR1 SGHAT, CDR2 FQNNGV. The CDR3 DNA follows: TGTGCCAGCAGCCCAATCAAAACAGGGGGCGATGGCTACACCTTC. Amino acids: CASSPIKTGGDGYTF.

In its sample, this clone was seen once. CDR3 protein: CASSQMTDEAFF. The DNA for the CDR3 is TGCGCCAGCAGCCAAATGACAGATGAAGCTTTCTTT. This chain joins TRBV5-1 and TRBJ1-1; perhaps TRBD1 as D (5 bases). The CDR3 is made up of 12 amino acids. CDR1 and CDR2 (germline): SGHRS, YFSETQ. Trimming took off 4 bases at V and 7 bases at J, with 11 bases between the two ends.

V usage is TRBV27 and J usage is TRBJ2-1; D is possibly TRBD2 (5 bases). The CDR3 has 15 amino acids. With 2 bases removed from V and 8 bases from J, the gap between germline ends came to 16 bases. The germline gives CDR1 MNHEY, CDR2 SMNVEV (reference sequence). The CDR3 here is CASSLQDAGIDEQFF. DNA of the CDR3: TGTGCCAGCAGTTTACAGGACGCGGGTATTGATGAGCAGTTCTTC.

The chain employs TRBV5-1 and TRBJ2-3; D is possibly TRBD1 (6 bases). This CDR3 region has 14 residues. Deletions cut 1 base from V and 3 bases from J, with 9 bases between. CDR1 SGHRS and CDR2 YFSETQ come from the germline V gene. CDR3 protein: CASSLITGTDTQYF. Here the CDR3 DNA reads TGCGCCAGCAGCTTGATCACAGGGACAGATACGCAGTATTTT.

The V and J genes are TRBV9 and TRBJ2-7; TRBD1 might be the D (5 bases). The CDR3 has 13 amino acids. Trimming pared 1 base from V and 3 bases from J, leaving 8 bases between. Germline V gene sequence: CDR1 SGDLS, CDR2 YYNGEE. The CDR3 nucleotides read TGTGCCAGCAGCGTACAGGGTGACTACGAGCAGTACTTC. This translates into CASSVQGDYEQYF.

The sample holds a few counts of this clone. CDR3 region: CASSPTGTSGGTYEQYF. The CDR3 DNA reads TGCGCCAGCAGCCCAACCGGGACTAGCGGGGGGACCTACGAGCAGTACTTC. The rearrangement links TRBV4-3 to TRBJ2-7, with 15 bases matching TRBD2. CDR1 is LGHNA and CDR2 is YSLEER in the germline V gene. Trimming took 4 bases from V and 2 from J; bases not matched to a gene: 6. This CDR3 is built from 17 residues.

This chain connects TRBV6-1 to TRBJ1-2; possibly TRBD1 for D (6 bases). Germline CDR1 is MNHNS and CDR2 is SASEGT. Deletions cut 3 bases from V and 4 bases from J, with 12 bases between. CDR3 length: 14 residues. CDR3 residues: CASSEPGQFYGYTF. In nucleotides, the CDR3 is TGTGCCAGCAGTGAGCCAGGACAGTTCTATGGCTACACCTTC.

With regard to this clone: An end of the junction does not agree with germline; a read error may underlie this. The rearrangement joins TRBV7-2 to TRBJ1-4; D may be TRBD1 (5 bases). CDR3 length equals 12 residues. The germline V gene encodes CDR1 SGHTA and CDR2 FQGNSA. The CDR3 coding sequence is TGTGCCAGCACCAGGGCCCCAACAAGTCCGCTTTTT. Translating gives CASTRAPTSPLF.

V is TRBV18 and J is TRBJ2-7, with 9 bases lining up with TRBD1. Germline CDR1 is KGHSH and CDR2 is LQKENI. The CDR3 totals 16 residues. The V gene end was trimmed by 3 bases and the J gene end by 3 bases; junction bases not matched to a gene: 9. In nucleotides, the CDR3 is TGTGCCAGCTCACCGACCGGGACAGGGATTGACTACGAGCAGTACTTC. Residues: CASSPTGTGIDYEQYF.

As regards this clone: Likely a read error: the CDR3 ends without its conserved phenylalanine or tryptophan. The chain is built from TRBV16 and TRBJ1-2, with a possible D match to TRBD1 (5 bases). The CDR3 totals 11 residues. V lost 7 bases, J lost 6 bases, and 9 bases lay in between. The germline gives CDR1 KGHSY, CDR2 FQNENV. CDR3 sequence: CASTTGDGYTV. The CDR3 coding sequence is TGTGCCAGCACCACGGGGGATGGCTACACCGTC.

This clone has just one count. The gene calls are TRBV28 and TRBJ2-6; D possibly corresponds to TRBD1 (5 bases). The CDR3 has 15 amino acids. Trimming pared 6 bases from V and 2 bases from J, leaving 11 bases between. Germline V gene sequence: CDR1 MDHEN, CDR2 SYDVKM. The CDR3 region has the DNA TGTGCCAGCAGCCTCCAGGGAACTGGGGCCAACGTCCTGACTTTC. This encodes CASSLQGTGANVLTF. Full variable domain (remainder filled in from reference TRBV28 and TRBJ2-6): DVKVTQSSRYLVKRTGEKVFLECVQDMDHENMFWYRQDPGLGLRLIYFSYDVKMKEKGDIPEGYSVSREKKERFSLILESASTNQTSMYLCASSLQGTGANVLTFGAGSRLTVL.

This chain uses TRBV11-1 with TRBJ1-4, with D uncertain. The germline V gene encodes CDR1 SGHAT and CDR2 FQDESV (reference sequence). The ends were cut back, 1 base at V and 0 bases at J, with 9 bases in the middle. CDR3 length: 16 amino acids. This CDR3 is CASSLEAGATNEKLFF. In DNA form, the CDR3 reads TGTGCCAGCAGCTTAGAGGCGGGAGCAACTAATGAAAAACTGTTTTTT.

This clone was detected only once. This chain connects TRBV4-3 to TRBJ1-2, with 9 bases matching TRBD1. The CDR3 contains 15 residues. Per the germline V gene, CDR1 is LGHNA and CDR2 is YSLEER. The J segment lost 3 bases and the V segment lost 3 bases, leaving 5 bases of the junction unmatched. The CDR3 sequence: CASSQGQGFDYGYTF. The CDR3, as DNA: TGCGCCAGCAGCCAGGGACAGGGTTTCGACTATGGCTACACCTTC.

This sequence joins TRBV6-5 and TRBJ1-1; 10 bases align to TRBD1. Germline V gene sequence: CDR1 MNHEY, CDR2 SVGAGI. V lost 7 bases to trimming and J lost 4 bases; unmatched junction nucleotides: 6. The length of the CDR3 is 14 residues. CDR3 in DNA: TGTGCCAGCAACCCCTGGACAGGGGGCACTGAAGCTTTCTTT. This codes for CASNPWTGGTEAFF.

The V call is TRBV5-4, the J call TRBJ2-2; TRBD2 matches 7 bases. V was pared by 3 bases and J by 6 bases, with 5 bases of the junction left unmatched. This CDR3 contains 14 residues. Germline CDR1 reads SGHNT; CDR2 reads YYREEE (reference sequence). The CDR3 region has the DNA TGTGCCAGCAGCTCGGGGGGTCATTCCGGGGAGCTGTTTTTT. The encoded protein is CASSSGGHSGELFF. The full variable domain, rest sourced from reference TRBV5-4 and TRBJ2-2, is ETGVTQSPTHLIKTRGQQVTLRCSSQSGHNTVSWYQQALGQGPQFIFQYYREEENGRGNFPPRFSGLQFPNYSSELNVNALELDDSALYLCASSSGGHSGELFFGEGSRLTVL.

The chain couples TRBV14 to TRBJ2-2; D is unresolved. Trimming took 4 bases from V and 0 from J, leaving 12 bases between them. The V gene's germline CDR1 is SGHDN and CDR2 FVKESK. The CDR3 contains 16 residues. CDR3 loop: CASSPPDSANTGELFF. The DNA of the CDR3 is TGTGCCAGCAGCCCCCCTGACTCTGCGAACACCGGGGAGCTGTTTTTT.

This chain connects TRBV7-8 to TRBJ1-3, with D hard to call. Germline V gene sequence: CDR1 SGHVS, CDR2 FQNEAQ. Deletions cut 7 bases from V and 0 bases from J, with 13 bases between. The CDR3 runs 15 residues. The CDR3 DNA reads TGTGCCAGCACCATAACACCCCGCTCTGGAAACACCATATATTTT. As protein: CASTITPRSGNTIYF.

Concerning this clone: Other DNA sequences in this specimen translate into the identical CDR3. The CDR3 is CASSLDGGAADTQYF. DNA of the CDR3: TGTGCTAGTAGCTTGGACGGGGGGGCGGCAGATACGCAGTATTTT. The chain employs TRBV7-7 and TRBJ2-3; TRBD2 matches 8 bases. Germline values: CDR1 SSHAT, CDR2 FNYEAQ (reference sequence). This CDR3 has 15 amino acids. The whole variable domain, filled in from reference TRBV7-7 and TRBJ2-3, reads GAGVSQSPRYKVTKRGQDVTLRCDPISSHATLYWYQQALGQGPEFLTYFNYEAQPDKSGLPSDRFSAERPEGSISTLTIQRTEQRDSAMYRCASSLDGGAADTQYFGPGTRLTVL.

V gene TRBV19 combines with J gene TRBJ2-2; D is uncertain. V was clipped by 0 bases and J by 1 base, with 3 bases between them. CDR3 size: 14 residues. The V gene's germline CDR1 is LNHDA and CDR2 SQIVND (reference sequence). The CDR3 here is CASSIELNTGELFF. Written as DNA, the CDR3 is TGTGCCAGTAGTATAGAACTGAACACCGGGGAGCTGTTTTTT.

The chain is built from TRBV27 and TRBJ1-1, with 8 bases aligning to TRBD1. This CDR3 is built from 13 residues. The junction had 9 bases not matched to a gene; V was cut back by 7 bases and J by 8 bases. Germline V lookup: CDR1 MNHEY, CDR2 SMNVEV (reference sequence). This CDR3 is CASTYGGDREAFF. CDR3 bases: TGTGCCAGCACCTATGGGGGGGACAGGGAAGCTTTCTTT.

The V and J genes are TRBV18 and TRBJ1-1; D gene ambiguous. Trimming took 2 bases from V and 1 from J, leaving 11 bases between them. In germline, CDR1 is KGHSH, CDR2 LQKENI. This CDR3 spans 15 amino acids. The CDR3 region has the DNA TGTGCCAGCTCACCAATCCCGACAACGAACACTGAAGCTTTCTTT. Its protein product is CASSPIPTTNTEAFF.

This clone was counted between two and nine times. The chain carries TRBV15 and TRBJ1-2; D not resolved. Germline loops: CDR1 LNHNV, CDR2 YYDKDF (reference sequence). Trimming left V 1 base short and J 4 bases short, with 13 bases between. This CDR3 region has 15 residues. The DNA for the CDR3 is TGTGCCACCAGCAGAGCTATGGGGAGCATCTATGGCTACACCTTC. It translates to CATSRAMGSIYGYTF.

The CDR3 here is CASTRRGGGEKLFF. The CDR3 DNA follows: TGTGCCAGCACCCGTCGGGGAGGTGGTGAAAAACTGTTTTTT. This chain uses TRBV28 with TRBJ1-4; D not certain. Looked up from germline, CDR1 is MDHEN and CDR2 is SYDVKM. V was trimmed by 7 bases and J by 7 bases, leaving 16 bases between them. The CDR3 is 14 amino acids.